This entry lists 4 T cell receptor beta chains sequenced from one sample in a study of T-cell reconstitution after alpha-beta-depleted transplantation in children. Preparation of the TCRbeta library was carried out with unique molecular identifiers. TCRdb re-derived calls from the PCR reads in MiXCR, one entry per CDR3 protein. Among some 640,000 distinct CDR3 sequences listed, about 15% were seen once. The material sequenced was PBMCs from the stem cell graft donor, taken from the stem cell graft. These TCRs come from a human donor who donated a stem cell graft to a child with acute myeloid leukemia.

In this sample, this clonotype turned up a few times. The V gene is TRBV5-1, the J gene TRBJ2-3; perhaps TRBD2 as D (5 bases). There are 14 residues in the CDR3. The germline V gene has CDR1 SGHRS and CDR2 YFSETQ. The V gene lost 7 bases and the J gene lost 1 base, with 13 bases spanning the gap. CDR3 DNA: TGCGCCAGCCGTAGTAACGGGGGCACAGATACGCAGTATTTT. It translates to CASRSNGGTDTQYF.

This clonotype was picked up a small number of times. Mismatch with germline at one junction end may stem from a read error. V and J are TRBV20-1 and TRBJ2-3; 8 nucleotides agree with TRBD2. In germline, CDR1 is DFQATT, CDR2 SNEGSKA (reference sequence). The CDR3 covers 17 residues. The CDR3, as DNA: TGCTGTGCCCGGGGGCGGTACGGGGGGGCCGAGGAAGATACGCAGTATTTT. It yields the protein CCARGRYGGAEEDTQYF.

Many counts were recorded for this clonotype. The chain uses TRBV20-1 and TRBJ2-7; TRBD2 might be the D (6 bases). Germline V lookup: CDR1 DFQATT, CDR2 SNEGSKA (reference sequence). The CDR3 covers 13 residues. Trimming stripped 3 bases from V and 1 base from J, with 10 bases between. In nucleotides, the CDR3 is TGCAGTGCTAGGACTCTAGCGTCCTACGAGCAGTACTTC. Translated, it gives CSARTLASYEQYF.

This clonotype showed up just a few times. V gene TRBV21-1 combines with J gene TRBJ2-1; whether TRBD2, the table's D call, matches the DNA was not checked. TRBV21-1 is a pseudogene locus. The CDR3 runs to 14 residues. The CDR3 sequence: CAFRRGLRGFEQFF. CDR3 bases: TGTGCCTTCCGGAGGGGCCTTCGAGGGTTTGAGCAGTTCTTC.